These T cell receptor beta chains were read from a single sample in a study of control samples from healthy donors and cancer patients. Measured with immunoSEQ multiplex PCR; TCRdb has only the in-frame clones, and not every one. This table has more than 150,000 clones, 80% to 95% appearing once. The sample taken for sequencing was blood. The receptor source for this set is a woman younger than 45 in good health. Both conserved end residues are part of each CDR3. D genes are given only for firm matches.

d_call j_call v_call cdr3_aa
- TRBJ1-4 TRBV27 CASSPTRRREKLFF
TRBD2 TRBJ2-7 TRBV27 CASRFSLAGESEQYF
- TRBJ2-7 TRBV28 CASSFRVTGGGEQYF
TRBD2 TRBJ2-3 TRBV4-1 CASSAVAGVGTDTQYF
TRBD1 TRBJ2-5 TRBV19 CASSRNRGETQYF
- TRBJ2-7 TRBV14 CASSQAFYEQYF
- TRBJ1-4 TRBV28 CASNGRGNEKLFF
- TRBJ1-3 TRBV11-2 CASSSLQGLGNTIYF
TRBD1 TRBJ1-5 TRBV24-1 CATQPAPGQYSNQPQHF
- TRBJ1-6 TRBV19 CASSRQNSPLHF
- TRBJ2-1 TRBV5-1 CASSLFRERNNEQFF
TRBD1 TRBJ1-1 TRBV7-6 CASSRRTGGRAFF
- TRBJ2-1 TRBV24-1 CATSDRLVSNEQFF
- TRBJ2-4 TRBV12-2 CASRPPREGVGNIQYF
- TRBJ1-3 TRBV4-1 CASTEGAHSGNTIYF
- TRBJ1-5 TRBV28 CASSLSIRDLEQPQHF
- TRBJ2-1 TRBV3-1/TRBV3-2 CASSQEYYNEQFF
TRBD2 TRBJ2-1 TRBV3-1/TRBV3-2 CASSLPTSGSRNNEQFF
- TRBJ1-4 TRBV18 CASSPVYGTGLNEKLFF
- TRBJ1-2 TRBV9 CASSVGQGGYGYTF
- TRBJ1-4 TRBV5-1 CASSSGLNEKLFF
- TRBJ1-5 TRBV4-1 CASSLEALSHQPQHF
- TRBJ2-2 TRBV4-1 CASSQVKGGTGELFF
TRBD2 TRBJ2-1 TRBV14 CASSRPSGSSYNEQFF
TRBD2 TRBJ2-1 TRBV15 CATSRARLAGGNEQFF
TRBD2 TRBJ2-7 TRBV4-3 CASSLTGTSGTYEQYF
TRBD2 TRBJ2-7 TRBV6-5 CASSTGLAVGEQYF
- TRBJ1-3 TRBV5-5 CASSLGPSRLAGNTIYF
- TRBJ2-1 TRBV19 CASRWANEQFF
- TRBJ2-3 TRBV5-6 CASRRQGDGTDTQYF
TRBD1 TRBJ2-2 TRBV5-4 CASSIGQGNTGELFF
TRBD1 TRBJ1-5 TRBV6-4 CASSRRDRGNQPQHF
- TRBJ2-3 TRBV10-2 CASSVATDTQYF
- TRBJ1-5 TRBV4-2 CASSQDLLPSQPQHF
- TRBJ2-1 TRBV4-1 CASSQVGTAFEKQFF
- TRBJ2-1 TRBV5-1 CASSLRPGPGGVDYNEQFF
- TRBJ2-2 TRBV10-1 CASSESKLTSTGELFF
- TRBJ1-1 TRBV13 CASSLRPPHTEAFF
TRBD1 TRBJ1-5 TRBV5-8 CASSLALTGGQPQHF
- TRBJ1-1 TRBV5-1 CASSETDRNTEAFF
- TRBJ2-2 TRBV5-5 CASSLALGGELFF
TRBD1 TRBJ2-7 TRBV27 CASSPRQGGYEQYF
TRBD1 TRBJ2-5 TRBV5-5 CASSSTTGGRETQYF
- TRBJ1-6 TRBV7-2 CASSFARGSSPLHF
- TRBJ1-3 TRBV24-1 CATSDPGSGNTIYF
TRBD2 TRBJ2-7 TRBV6-5 CASSASGGGTREQYF
- TRBJ1-6 TRBV5-4 CASSLAVYF
- TRBJ2-1 TRBV7-3 CASSLLGYNEQFF
- TRBJ1-4 TRBV20-1 CSAEGVEKLFF
- TRBJ2-7 TRBV12-3/TRBV12-4 CASSRRGGYEQYF
TRBD1 TRBJ1-3 TRBV4-1 CASSHPPGQGENTIYF
- TRBJ1-4 TRBV19 CASNLRNNEKLFF
- TRBJ2-7 TRBV11-2 CASSPNRDSSYEQYF